Listed here is a single T cell receptor beta chain. The entry originates in a study of blood T cell repertoires in COVID-19. Study information: The origin of the acute and convalescent COVID-19 samples was the United States, Italy and Spain. Sample material is recorded as cDNA or gDNA derived from T cells, B-cell-depleted T cells, or PBMCs.

Patients of the Seattle cohort, enrolled during active infection, were followed longitudinally. In the study's own analysis: Amplification of reference gene primers provided the estimated nucleated cell counts. TCRdb's table, derived via immunoSEQ multiplex PCR, lists solely in-frame clones and lacks some. V, J and clone size are taken as reported in that table, and D and trimming were inferred from the DNA itself. The sample carries about 12,000 clones, around 70% recorded once. With 2 bases clipped from V and 4 bases from J, the junction kept 4 bases outside the gene matches. There are 15 residues in the CDR3. Germline V gene sequence: CDR1 SGHNT, CDR2 YYREEE (reference sequence).

The source is a man between 60 and 75 years old with COVID-19, enrolled during active disease. Sequencing input: peripheral blood. The chain recombines TRBV5-4 with TRBJ2-2; TRBD2 matches at 8 bases. The CDR3 sequence: CASSLRTSLTGELFF. CDR3 sequence (DNA): TGTGCCAGCAGCTTACGGACTAGCCTCACCGGGGAGCTGTTTTTT.